This T cell receptor (beta chain) was sequenced during a study of CD8 T cells in ankylosing spondylitis. This clonotype was seen many times. The antigen is undetermined. The CDR3 length is 15 residues. Trimming removed 0 bases from V and 2 bases from J, with 9 bases in between. Germline CDR1 SGHRS, CDR2 YFSETQ. TCRdb redid the calling of the 5' RACE reads with MiXCR, one entry per CDR3 protein. The sample gives roughly 160,000 distinct CDR3 sequences, roughly 11% of which show up once; approximately 32% is in the top ten. Overall study findings and caveats: Reportedly, matched ankylosing spondylitis synovial fluid was significantly enriched for disease-linked clones. Researchers report that disease-linked clones proved CD8+ and relatively rare in peripheral blood.

The sequencing input was blood, either unsorted or a sorted T cell fraction (not recorded which). The J gene is TRBJ1-3, the V gene TRBV5-1; D remains unclear. The receptor was isolated from a male donor with ankylosing spondylitis or in good health (not recorded which). The CDR3 sequence: CASSLEDGPGNTIYF. The CDR3 DNA sequence: TGCGCCAGCAGCTTGGAGGACGGCCCTGGAAACACCATATATTTT. Looking up the rest from reference TRBV5-1 and TRBJ1-3 gives the full variable domain: KAGVTQTPRYLIKTRGQQVTLSCSPISGHRSVSWYQQTPGQGLQFLFEYFSETQRNKGNFPGRFSGRQFSNSRSEMNVSTLELGDSALYLCASSLEDGPGNTIYFGEGSWLTVV.